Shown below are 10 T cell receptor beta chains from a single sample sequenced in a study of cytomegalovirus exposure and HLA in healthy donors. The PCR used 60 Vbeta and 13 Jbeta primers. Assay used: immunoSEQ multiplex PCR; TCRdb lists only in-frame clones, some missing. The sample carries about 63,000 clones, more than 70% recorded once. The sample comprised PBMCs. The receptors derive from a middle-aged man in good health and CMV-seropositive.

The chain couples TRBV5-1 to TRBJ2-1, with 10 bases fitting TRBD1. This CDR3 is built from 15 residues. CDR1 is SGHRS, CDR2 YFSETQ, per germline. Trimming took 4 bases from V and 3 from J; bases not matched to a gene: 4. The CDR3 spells CASSPRDRGYNEQFF. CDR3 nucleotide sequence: TGCGCCAGCAGCCCCCGGGACAGGGGCTACAATGAGCAGTTCTTC.

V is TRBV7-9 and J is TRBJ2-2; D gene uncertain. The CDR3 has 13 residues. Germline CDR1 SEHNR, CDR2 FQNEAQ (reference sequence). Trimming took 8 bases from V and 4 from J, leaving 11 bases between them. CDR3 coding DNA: TGTGCCAGCGCGGTATCGAGCACCGGGGAGCTGTTTTTT. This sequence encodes CASAVSSTGELFF. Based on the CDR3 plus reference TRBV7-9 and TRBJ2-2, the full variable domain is DTGVSQNPRHKITKRGQNVTFRCDPISEHNRLYWYRQTLGQGPEFLTYFQNEAQLEKSRLLSDRFSAERPKGSFSTLEIQRTEQGDSAMYLCASAVSSTGELFFGEGSRLTVL.

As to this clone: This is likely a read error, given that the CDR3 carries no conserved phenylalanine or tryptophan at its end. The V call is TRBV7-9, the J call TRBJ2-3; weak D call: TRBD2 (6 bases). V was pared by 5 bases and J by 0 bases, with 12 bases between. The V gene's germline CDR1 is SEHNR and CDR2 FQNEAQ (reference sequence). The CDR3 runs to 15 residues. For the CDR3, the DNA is TGTGCCAGCAGCCCCGGGGACTTTAGCACAGATACGCAGTATGTT. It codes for CASSPGDFSTDTQYV.

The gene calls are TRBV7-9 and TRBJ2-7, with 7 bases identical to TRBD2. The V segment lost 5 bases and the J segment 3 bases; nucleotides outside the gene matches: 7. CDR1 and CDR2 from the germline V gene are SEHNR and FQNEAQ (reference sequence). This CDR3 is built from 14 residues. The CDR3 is CASSARGGVYEQYF. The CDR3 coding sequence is TGTGCCAGCAGCGCTCGTGGGGGGGTCTACGAGCAGTACTTC.

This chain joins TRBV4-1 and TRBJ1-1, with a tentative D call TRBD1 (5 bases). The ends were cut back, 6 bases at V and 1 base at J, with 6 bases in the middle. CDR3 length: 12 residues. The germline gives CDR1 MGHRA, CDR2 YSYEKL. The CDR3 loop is CASRGGNTEAFF. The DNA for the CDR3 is TGCGCCAGCAGGGGGGGGAACACTGAAGCTTTCTTT.

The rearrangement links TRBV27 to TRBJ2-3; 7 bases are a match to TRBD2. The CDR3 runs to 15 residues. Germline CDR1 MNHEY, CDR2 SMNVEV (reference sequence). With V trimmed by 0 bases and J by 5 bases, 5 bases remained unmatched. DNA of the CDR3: TGTGCCAGCAGTTTATCCATCGGACTAGGAGATACGCAGTATTTT. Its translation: CASSLSIGLGDTQYF.

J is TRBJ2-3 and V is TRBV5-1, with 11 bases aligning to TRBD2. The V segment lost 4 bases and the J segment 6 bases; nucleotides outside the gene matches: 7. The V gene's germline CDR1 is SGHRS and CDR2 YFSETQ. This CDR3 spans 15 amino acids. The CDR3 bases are TGCGCCAGCAGCGAGGGACTAGCGGTATGGGATACGCAGTATTTT. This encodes CASSEGLAVWDTQYF.

CDR3 in amino acids: CATKGRGPPYEQYF. CDR3 in DNA: TGTGCCACCAAGGGCAGGGGTCCACCCTACGAGCAGTACTTC. The chain is built from TRBV19 and TRBJ2-7, with D tentatively TRBD1 (6 bases). Germline CDR1 is LNHDA and CDR2 is SQIVND (reference sequence). Trimming cost V 10 bases and J 2 bases, with 18 bases left between them. This CDR3 region has 14 residues. Combining the CDR3 with reference TRBV19 and TRBJ2-7 gives the whole variable domain DGGITQSPKYLFRKEGQNVTLSCEQNLNHDAMYWYRQDPGQGLRLIYYSQIVNDFQKGDIAEGYSVSREKKESFPLTVTSAQKNPTAFYLCATKGRGPPYEQYFGPGTRLTVT.

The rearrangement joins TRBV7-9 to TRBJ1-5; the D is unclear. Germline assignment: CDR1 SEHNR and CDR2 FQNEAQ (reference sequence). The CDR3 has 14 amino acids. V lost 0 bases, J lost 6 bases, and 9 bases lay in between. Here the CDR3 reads CASSLAEVTQPQHF. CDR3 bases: TGTGCCAGCAGCTTAGCCGAGGTAACTCAGCCCCAGCATTTT.

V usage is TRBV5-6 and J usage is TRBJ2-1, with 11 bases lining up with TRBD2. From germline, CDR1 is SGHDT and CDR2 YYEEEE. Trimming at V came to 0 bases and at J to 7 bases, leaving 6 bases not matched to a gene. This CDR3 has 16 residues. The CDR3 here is CASSLVGLAGGNEQFF. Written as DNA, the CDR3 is TGTGCCAGCAGCTTGGTGGGCCTAGCGGGGGGAAATGAGCAGTTCTTC.